The clone carrying this T cell receptor (beta chain) was observed a few times. Its antigen is not known. This record belongs to a study of T cell responses to AZD1222 COVID-19 vaccine. Findings of the study overall: Sampled repertoires all dated from after the peak T cell response. Spike-specific TCR breadth rose after two AZD1222 doses, and depth rose as well.

Deletions cut 4 bases from V and 7 bases from J, with 10 bases between. From germline, CDR1 is LGHDT and CDR2 YNNKEL (reference sequence). This CDR3 has 12 residues. Generated by immunoSEQ multiplex PCR, the TCRdb table keeps only in-frame clones and is missing some. The data show about 120,000 clones, approximately 86% seen once. The source was peripheral blood, collected on day 0 of AZD1222 vaccination. This clonotype originated in an adult in good health. The chain joins TRBV3-1 (or the pseudogene TRBV3-2) to TRBJ1-1; no clear D. Written as DNA, the CDR3 is TGTGCCAGCAGCCTCTACGGGCGTGAAGCTTTCTTT. Translated, it gives CASSLYGREAFF.